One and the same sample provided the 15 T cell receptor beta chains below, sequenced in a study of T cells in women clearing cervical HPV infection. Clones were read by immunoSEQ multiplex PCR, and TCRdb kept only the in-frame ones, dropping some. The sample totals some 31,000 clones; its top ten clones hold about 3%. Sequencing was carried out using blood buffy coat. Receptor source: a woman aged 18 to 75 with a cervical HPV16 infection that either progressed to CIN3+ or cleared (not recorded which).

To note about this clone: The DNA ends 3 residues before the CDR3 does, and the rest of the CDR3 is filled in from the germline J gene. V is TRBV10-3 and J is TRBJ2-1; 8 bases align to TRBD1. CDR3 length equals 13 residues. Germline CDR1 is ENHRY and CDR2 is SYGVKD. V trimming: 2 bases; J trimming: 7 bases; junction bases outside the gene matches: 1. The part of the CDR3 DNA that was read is TGTGCCATCAGTGAGGGGGACAGGAATGAG. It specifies CAISEGDRNE. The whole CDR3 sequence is CAISEGDRNEQFF.

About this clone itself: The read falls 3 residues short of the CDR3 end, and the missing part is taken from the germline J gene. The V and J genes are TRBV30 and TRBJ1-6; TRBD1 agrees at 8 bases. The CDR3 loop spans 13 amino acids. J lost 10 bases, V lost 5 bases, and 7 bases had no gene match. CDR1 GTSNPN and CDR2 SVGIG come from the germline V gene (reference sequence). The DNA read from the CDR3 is TGTGCCTGGGGGACAGGCGAAGGATCACCC. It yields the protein CAWGTGEGSP. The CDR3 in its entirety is CAWGTGEGSPLHF.

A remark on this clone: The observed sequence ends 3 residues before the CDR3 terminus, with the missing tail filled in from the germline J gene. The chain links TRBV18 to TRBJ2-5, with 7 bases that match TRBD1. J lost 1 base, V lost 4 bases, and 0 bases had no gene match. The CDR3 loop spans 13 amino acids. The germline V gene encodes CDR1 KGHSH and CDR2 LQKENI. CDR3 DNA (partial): TGTGCCAGCTCACGGGACAGCCAAGAGACC. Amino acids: CASSRDSQET. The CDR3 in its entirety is CASSRDSQETQYF.

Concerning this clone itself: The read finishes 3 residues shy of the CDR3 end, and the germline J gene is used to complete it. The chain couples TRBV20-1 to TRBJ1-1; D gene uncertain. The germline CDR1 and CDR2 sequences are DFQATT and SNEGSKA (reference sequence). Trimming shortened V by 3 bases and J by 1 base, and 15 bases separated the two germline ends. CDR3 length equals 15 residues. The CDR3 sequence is CSARKGMGRNTEAFF. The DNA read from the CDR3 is TGCAGTGCTAGGAAGGGCATGGGTAGGAACACTGAA.

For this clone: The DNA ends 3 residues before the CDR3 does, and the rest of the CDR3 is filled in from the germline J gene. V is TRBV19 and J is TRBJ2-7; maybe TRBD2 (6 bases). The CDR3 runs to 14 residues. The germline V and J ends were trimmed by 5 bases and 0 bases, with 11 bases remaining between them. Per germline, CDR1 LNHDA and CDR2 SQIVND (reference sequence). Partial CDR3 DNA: TGTGCCAGTAGTCTATCTAGCGCCTCCTACGAG. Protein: CASSLSSASYE. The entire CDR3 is CASSLSSASYEQYF.

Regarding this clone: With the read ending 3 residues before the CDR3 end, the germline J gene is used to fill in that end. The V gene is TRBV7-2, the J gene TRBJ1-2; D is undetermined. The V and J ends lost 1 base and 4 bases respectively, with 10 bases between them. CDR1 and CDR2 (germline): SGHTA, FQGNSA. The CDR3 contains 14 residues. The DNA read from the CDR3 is TGTGCCAGCAGCTTAGGTTACAGAAGCTATGGC. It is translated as CASSLGYRSYG. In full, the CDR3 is CASSLGYRSYGYTF.

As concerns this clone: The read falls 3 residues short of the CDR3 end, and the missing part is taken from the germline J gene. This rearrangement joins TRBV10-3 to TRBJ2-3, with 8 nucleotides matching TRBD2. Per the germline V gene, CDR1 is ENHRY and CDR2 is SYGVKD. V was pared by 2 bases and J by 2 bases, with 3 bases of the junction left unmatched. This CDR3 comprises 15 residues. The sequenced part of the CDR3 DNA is TGTGCCATCAGTGAGGGCGGGGGGTACACAGATACG. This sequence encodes CAISEGGGYTDT. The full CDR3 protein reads CAISEGGGYTDTQYF.

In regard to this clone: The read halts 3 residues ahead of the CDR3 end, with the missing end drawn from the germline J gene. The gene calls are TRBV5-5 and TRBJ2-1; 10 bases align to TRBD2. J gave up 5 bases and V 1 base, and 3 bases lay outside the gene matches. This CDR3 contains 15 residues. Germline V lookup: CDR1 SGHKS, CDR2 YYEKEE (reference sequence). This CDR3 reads CASSLRLAGDNEQFF. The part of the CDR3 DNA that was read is TGTGCCAGCAGCTTGAGGCTAGCGGGAGACAATGAG.

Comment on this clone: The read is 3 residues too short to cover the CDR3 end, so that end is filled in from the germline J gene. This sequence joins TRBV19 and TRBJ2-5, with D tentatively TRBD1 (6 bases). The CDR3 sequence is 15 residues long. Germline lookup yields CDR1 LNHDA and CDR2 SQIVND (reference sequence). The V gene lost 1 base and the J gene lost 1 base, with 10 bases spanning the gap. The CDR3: CASSIAPGAQETQYF. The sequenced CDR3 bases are TGTGCCAGTAGTATAGCCCCAGGGGCCCAAGAGACC.

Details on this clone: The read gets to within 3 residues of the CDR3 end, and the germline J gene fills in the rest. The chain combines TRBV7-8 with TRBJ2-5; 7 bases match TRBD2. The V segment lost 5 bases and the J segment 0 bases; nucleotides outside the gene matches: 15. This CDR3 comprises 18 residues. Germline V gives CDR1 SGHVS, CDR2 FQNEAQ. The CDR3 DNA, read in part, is TGTGCCAGCAGCCCGAGCGCTCTTCGGGGGGAGCACCAAGAGACC. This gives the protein CASSPSALRGEHQET. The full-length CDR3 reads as CASSPSALRGEHQETQYF.

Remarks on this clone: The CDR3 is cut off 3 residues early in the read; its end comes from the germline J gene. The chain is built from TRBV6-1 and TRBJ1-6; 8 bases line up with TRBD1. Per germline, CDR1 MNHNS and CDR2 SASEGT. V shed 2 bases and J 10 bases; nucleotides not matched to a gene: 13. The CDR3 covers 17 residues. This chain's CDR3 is CASSEYGIRTGKSPLHF. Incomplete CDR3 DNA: TGTGCCAGCAGTGAATACGGTATCAGGACAGGGAAGTCACCC.

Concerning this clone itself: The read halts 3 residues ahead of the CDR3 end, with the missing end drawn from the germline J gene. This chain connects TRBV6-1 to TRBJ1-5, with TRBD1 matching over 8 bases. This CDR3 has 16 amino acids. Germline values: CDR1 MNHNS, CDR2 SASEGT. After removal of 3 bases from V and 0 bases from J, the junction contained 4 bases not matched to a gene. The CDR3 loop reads CASSDGDRYSNQPQHF. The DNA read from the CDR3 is TGTGCCAGCAGTGATGGGGACAGGTATAGCAATCAGCCC.

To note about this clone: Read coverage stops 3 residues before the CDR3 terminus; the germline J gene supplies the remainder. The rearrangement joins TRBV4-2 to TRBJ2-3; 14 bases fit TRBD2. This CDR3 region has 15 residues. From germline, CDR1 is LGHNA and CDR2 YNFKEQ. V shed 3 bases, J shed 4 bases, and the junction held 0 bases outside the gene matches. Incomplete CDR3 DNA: TGTGCCAGCAGCCAGACTAGCGGGGGGGCAGATACG. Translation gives CASSQTSGGADT. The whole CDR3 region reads CASSQTSGGADTQYF.

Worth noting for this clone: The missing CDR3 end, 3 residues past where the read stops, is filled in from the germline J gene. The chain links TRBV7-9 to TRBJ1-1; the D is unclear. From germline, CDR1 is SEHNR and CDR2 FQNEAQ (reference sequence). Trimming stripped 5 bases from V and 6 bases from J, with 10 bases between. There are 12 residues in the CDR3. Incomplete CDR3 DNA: TGTGCCAGCAGCCCATACAATCCTGAA. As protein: CASSPYNPE. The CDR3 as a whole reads CASSPYNPEAFF. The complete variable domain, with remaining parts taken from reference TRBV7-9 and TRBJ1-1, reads DTGVSQNPRHKITKRGQNVTFRCDPISEHNRLYWYRQTLGQGPEFLTYFQNEAQLEKSRLLSDRFSAERPKGSFSTLEIQRTEQGDSAMYLCASSPYNPEAFFGQGTRLTVV.

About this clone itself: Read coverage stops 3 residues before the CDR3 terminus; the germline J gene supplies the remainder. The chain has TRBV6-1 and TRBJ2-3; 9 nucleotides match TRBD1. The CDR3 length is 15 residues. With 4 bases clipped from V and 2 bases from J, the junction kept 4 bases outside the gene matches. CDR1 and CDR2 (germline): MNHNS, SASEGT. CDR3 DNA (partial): TGTGCCAGCAGTGTAGGACAGGGGTTCACAGATACG. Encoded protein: CASSVGQGFTDT. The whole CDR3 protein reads CASSVGQGFTDTQYF.